These 21 T cell receptor beta chains were all obtained from the same sample, sequenced in a study of tumor-infiltrating lymphocytes in primary liver carcinoma. Unsorted bulk tissue (roughly 19-31 mg) underwent RNA and DNA co-extraction. The input was 500 ng total RNA; TCR beta cDNA was made from it with a constant-region primer. Nested multiplex PCR, run for three rounds with slightly modified ARM-PCR, yielded TCR beta libraries. Forward primers for TRBV1-TRBV30 and a C-beta reverse primer served the first two PCR rounds, at 10 cycles each. TCRdb called the multiplex PCR reads again in MiXCR, with one record for every CDR3 protein. The table includes about 35,000 distinct CDR3 sequences, less than 85% detected once. The sample consisted of liver tumor tissue from sampling region 4. Sample subset: tumor region T4, right-lateral pole. Every receptor here comes from a man aged 35-49 years with primary liver carcinoma and hepatitis B virus infection.

As regards this clonotype: One junction end disagrees with the germline gene, perhaps due to a read error. The gene calls are TRBV30 and TRBJ2-3; D unresolved. Germline CDR1 reads GTSNPN; CDR2 reads SVGIG (reference sequence). The CDR3 consists of 16 residues. The CDR3 nucleotides are TGTACCTGGAGTGGGCCCCGGATCTTAGACACTGATACGCAGTATTTT. Translating it yields CTWSGPRILDTDTQYF.

Details on this clonotype: An end of the junction differs from the germline gene, which may be a read error. CDR3 loop: CVSPGQSPYERYF. The CDR3, as DNA: TGTGTCTCCCCGGGACAGTCCCCCTACGAGCGGTACTTC. The chain carries TRBV30 and TRBJ2-7, with 7 bases identical to TRBD1. Germline CDR1 and CDR2: GTSNPN and SVGIG (reference sequence). The CDR3 is 13 amino acids. Using reference TRBV30 and TRBJ2-7 for the parts outside the CDR3, the full variable domain is SQTIHQWPATLVQPVGSPLSLECTVEGTSNPNLYWYRQAAGRGLQLLFYSVGIGQISSEVPQNLSASRPQDRQFILSSKKLLLSDSGFYLCVSPGQSPYERYFGPGTRLTVT.

This clonotype was observed at least ten times. V and J are TRBV28 and TRBJ2-2; TRBD2 might be the D (6 bases). Trimming stripped 11 bases from V and 2 bases from J, with 15 bases between. The CDR3 is 14 amino acids. CDR1 MDHEN and CDR2 SYDVKM come from the germline V gene. The CDR3 nucleotides read TGTGCCGCCAGGAGGGACCTTAACACCGGGGAGCTGTTTTTT. This translates into CAARRDLNTGELFF.

Details on this clonotype: Mismatch with germline at one junction end may stem from a read error. The chain recombines TRBV4-2 with TRBJ1-5, with D possibly being TRBD1 (6 bases). This CDR3 spans 16 amino acids. Germline CDR1 is LGHNA and CDR2 is YNFKEQ. The CDR3 nucleotides are TGTTCCAGCAGCGAGGCGGCGGGGGCAGGCGACCAGCCCCAGCATTTT. Amino acids: CSSSEAAGAGDQPQHF.

Comments on this clonotype: One base away lies a much larger clone, so this may be a sequencing read error. The rearrangement joins TRBV20-1 to TRBJ1-1, with a possible D match to TRBD1 (5 bases). The CDR3 is 15 residues long. The germline V gene encodes CDR1 DFQATT and CDR2 SNEGSKA (reference sequence). As DNA, the CDR3 is TGCAGTGCTAGAGCGGGACGGAGAGAGAACGCTGAAGCTTTCTTT. This gives the protein CSARAGRRENAEAFF.

The chain carries TRBV21-1 and TRBJ1-5; the table calls TRBD1, which could not be checked here. TRBV21-1 is deemed a pseudogene. The CDR3 is made up of 17 amino acids. CDR3 sequence reads: CVSSKAGTAECNRPQHF. Here the CDR3 DNA reads TGTGTCAGCAGCAAAGCAGGGACAGCCGAATGCAATCGGCCCCAGCATTTT.

Comments on this clonotype: Mismatch with germline at one junction end may stem from a read error. The rearrangement uses TRBV28 and TRBJ2-3, with TRBD2 matching 8 bases. CDR1 and CDR2 (germline): MDHEN, SYDVKM. The CDR3 loop spans 16 amino acids. CDR3 nucleotide sequence: TGTGTCAGCAGTTTATCGACTAGCGACTACACAGATACGCAGTATTTT. This sequence encodes CVSSLSTSDYTDTQYF.

This clonotype was found a few times. This clone may be a read error of a much larger clone one base away. The rearrangement joins TRBV2 to TRBJ2-1, with 12 bases fitting TRBD2. The CDR3 runs 14 residues. Germline CDR1 SNHLY, CDR2 FYNNEI. Written as DNA, the CDR3 is TGTGCCAGCAGTGGGACTAGCGGGGCCCGGGAGCACTTCTTC. It codes for CASSGTSGAREHFF.

Notes on this clonotype: No conserved phenylalanine or tryptophan ends this CDR3, so it is likely a read error. V gene TRBV9 combines with J gene TRBJ1-2; TRBD1 is a possible D gene (6 bases). V was pared by 5 bases and J by 5 bases, with 16 bases between. The CDR3 totals 14 residues. Germline CDR1 is SGDLS and CDR2 is YYNGEE. The CDR3 DNA reads TGTGCCAGCAGTTTACTGGGGGCTTGGTATGGCTACACCTCC. Encoded protein: CASSLLGAWYGYTS.

This clonotype was seen at least ten times. V gene TRBV7-9 combines with J gene TRBJ2-1, with D hard to call. Germline V lookup: CDR1 SEHNR, CDR2 FQNEAQ (reference sequence). The CDR3 is made up of 13 amino acids. Between the trimmed V and J ends, which lost 3 bases and 6 bases, there was a span of 9 bases. CDR3 sequence: CASSLAKTNEQFF. The CDR3 nucleotides read TGTGCCAGCAGCTTGGCCAAGACCAATGAGCAGTTCTTC.

This chain links TRBV28 with TRBJ1-6; D unresolved. The CDR3 contains 16 residues. CDR1 MDHEN and CDR2 SYDVKM come from the germline V gene. Between the trimmed V and J ends, which lost 7 bases and 5 bases, there was a span of 18 bases. CDR3 sequence (DNA): TGTGCCAGCAATATTTCCCCCCGACGGAATAATTCACCCCTCCACTTT. Translated: CASNISPRRNNSPLHF.

The rearrangement links TRBV28 to TRBJ1-2, with D unclear. Germline values: CDR1 MDHEN, CDR2 SYDVKM. The CDR3 loop spans 13 amino acids. The CDR3 DNA follows: TGTGTCACCAGTTTAATGGTCAGTTATGGCTACACCTTC. The encoded protein is CVTSLMVSYGYTF.

This clonotype was seen repeatedly, ten times or more. A clone one base away is much larger, so this may be a read error. J is TRBJ2-3 and V is TRBV28; 10 positions match TRBD2. Trimming took 11 bases from V and 0 from J; bases not matched to a gene: 11. Germline loops: CDR1 MDHEN, CDR2 SYDVKM. The CDR3 extends over 16 amino acids. CDR3 sequence reads: CACLGGAGGSTDTQYF. In DNA form, the CDR3 reads TGTGCCTGCCTGGGAGGAGCGGGAGGGAGCACAGATACGCAGTATTTT.

Concerning this clonotype itself: A read error may produce the germline difference seen at one junction end. The chain has TRBV29-1 and TRBJ1-2; D uncertain. In germline, CDR1 is SQVTM, CDR2 ANQGSEA. This CDR3 has 15 amino acids. This CDR3 is CSVAPRLQWTFGYTF. CDR3 DNA sequence: TGCAGCGTGGCCCCCCGCCTACAGTGGACTTTTGGCTATACCTTC.

Concerning this clonotype: One end of the junction is discordant with germline, which a read error may explain. The chain is built from TRBV28 and TRBJ2-1; either TRBD1 or TRBD2 may supply D (6 bases each). Germline CDR1 MDHEN, CDR2 SYDVKM. The CDR3 is made up of 16 amino acids. CDR3 residues: CVSIPSELGGHNEQFF. The CDR3 DNA sequence: TGTGTCAGCATCCCCTCGGAGCTGGGGGGCCACAATGAGCAGTTCTTC.

This clonotype was detected a few times. The chain joins TRBV11-1 to TRBJ2-7; TRBD2 is a possible D gene (6 bases). Germline values: CDR1 SGHAT, CDR2 FQDESV (reference sequence). The CDR3 is made up of 15 amino acids. Between the trimmed V and J ends, which lost 10 bases and 4 bases, there was a span of 23 bases. CDR3 sequence: CANSLTGSGEYEQYF. CDR3 coding DNA: TGTGCCAACAGTTTAACGGGGTCGGGAGAATACGAGCAGTACTTC.

The chain recombines TRBV2 with TRBJ1-5, with D maybe TRBD1 (5 bases). Trimming left V 6 bases short and J 3 bases short, with 12 bases between. The CDR3 contains 14 residues. Looked up from germline, CDR1 is SNHLY and CDR2 is FYNNEI. The CDR3 DNA sequence: TGTGCCAGCAGCGCGATAGGGGACAATCAGCCCCAGCATTTT. Translating it yields CASSAIGDNQPQHF.

Notes on this clonotype: The junction differs from germline at one of its ends, possibly a read error. The chain couples TRBV7-8 to TRBJ2-2; D is unresolved. The CDR3 extends over 15 amino acids. Germline loops: CDR1 SGHVS, CDR2 FQNEAQ. The CDR3 loop reads CAISLVQQDTGELFF. The CDR3 DNA sequence: TGTGCCATCAGCTTAGTACAGCAGGACACCGGGGAGCTGTTTTTT.

This clonotype has only one observation. The final CDR3 position lacks the conserved phenylalanine or tryptophan, pointing to a likely read error. The V call is TRBV5-4, the J call TRBJ1-6; 9 bases map to TRBD1. This CDR3 spans 12 amino acids. V lost 6 bases and J lost 10; bases outside the gene matches: 2. Germline V CDR1 and CDR2: SGHNT, YYREEE (reference sequence). The CDR3 loop reads CASTGQGSPLHL. CDR3 sequence (DNA): TGTGCCAGCACTGGACAGGGGTCACCCCTCCACTTA.

About this clonotype itself: Given the absence of the conserved phenylalanine or tryptophan at the CDR3 end, a read error is likely. The chain combines TRBV29-1 with TRBJ2-5, with D hard to call. Germline V gene lookup returns CDR1 SQVTM and CDR2 ANQGSEA. The CDR3 spans 15 residues. V lost 2 bases and J lost 5, with 18 bases in between. The CDR3 DNA follows: TGCAGCGTTGAATCCGCGGTGGGTAGACCGGAGACCCAGTACCTC. Its protein product is CSVESAVGRPETQYL.

Points on this clonotype: The germline gene is not matched at one end of the junction; a read error may be the cause. This chain connects TRBV7-8 to TRBJ2-7; D remains ambiguous. In germline, CDR1 is SGHVS, CDR2 FQNEAQ. The CDR3 consists of 13 residues. CDR3 protein: CVSSLSQNYEQYF. As DNA, the CDR3 is TGTGTCAGCAGCTTATCCCAGAACTACGAGCAGTATTTC.